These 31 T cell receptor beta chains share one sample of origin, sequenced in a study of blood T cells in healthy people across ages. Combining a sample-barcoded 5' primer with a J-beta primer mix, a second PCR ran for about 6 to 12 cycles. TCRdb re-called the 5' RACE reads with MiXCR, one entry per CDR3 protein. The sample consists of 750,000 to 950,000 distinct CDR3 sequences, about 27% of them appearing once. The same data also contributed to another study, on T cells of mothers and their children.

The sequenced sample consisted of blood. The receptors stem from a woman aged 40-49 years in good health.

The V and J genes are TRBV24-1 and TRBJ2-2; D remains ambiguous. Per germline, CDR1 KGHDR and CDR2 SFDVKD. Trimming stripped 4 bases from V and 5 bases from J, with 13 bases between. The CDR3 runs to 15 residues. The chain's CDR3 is CATSDGRRPTGELFF. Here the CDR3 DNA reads TGTGCCACCAGTGACGGCAGGCGCCCAACCGGGGAGCTGTTTTTT.

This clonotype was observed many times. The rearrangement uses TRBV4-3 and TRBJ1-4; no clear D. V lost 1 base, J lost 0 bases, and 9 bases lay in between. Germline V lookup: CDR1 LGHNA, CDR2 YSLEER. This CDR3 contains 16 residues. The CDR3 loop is CASSQVAASTNEKLFF. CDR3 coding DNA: TGCGCCAGCAGCCAAGTCGCGGCCTCAACTAATGAAAAACTGTTTTTT.

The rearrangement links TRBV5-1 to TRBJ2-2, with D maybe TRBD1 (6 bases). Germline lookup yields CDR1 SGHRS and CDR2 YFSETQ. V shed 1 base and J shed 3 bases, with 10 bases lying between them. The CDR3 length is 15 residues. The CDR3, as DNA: TGCGCCAGCAGCTTGTTGGGGGCTTACACCGGGGAGCTGTTTTTT. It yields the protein CASSLLGAYTGELFF.

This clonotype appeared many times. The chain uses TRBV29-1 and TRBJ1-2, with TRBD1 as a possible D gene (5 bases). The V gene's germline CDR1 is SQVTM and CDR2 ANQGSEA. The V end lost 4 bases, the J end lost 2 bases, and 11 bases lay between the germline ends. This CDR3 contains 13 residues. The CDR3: CSVAGTNNYGYTF. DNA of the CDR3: TGCAGCGTTGCTGGGACGAACAACTATGGCTACACCTTC.

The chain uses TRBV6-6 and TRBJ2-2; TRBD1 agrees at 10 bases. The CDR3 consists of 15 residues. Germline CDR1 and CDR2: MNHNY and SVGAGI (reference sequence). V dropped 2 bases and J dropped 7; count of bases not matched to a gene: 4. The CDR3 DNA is TGTGCCAGCAGTTACGGGACAGGGGCAGTCGGGGAGCTGTTTTTT. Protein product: CASSYGTGAVGELFF.

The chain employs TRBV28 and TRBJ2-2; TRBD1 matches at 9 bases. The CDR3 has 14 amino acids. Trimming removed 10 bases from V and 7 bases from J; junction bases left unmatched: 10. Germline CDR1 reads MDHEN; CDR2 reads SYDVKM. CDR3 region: CATKTGGGYGELFF. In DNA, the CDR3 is TGTGCCACGAAAACAGGGGGCGGCTACGGGGAGCTGTTTTTT. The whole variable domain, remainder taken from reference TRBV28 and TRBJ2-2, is DVKVTQSSRYLVKRTGEKVFLECVQDMDHENMFWYRQDPGLGLRLIYFSYDVKMKEKGDIPEGYSVSREKKERFSLILESASTNQTSMYLCATKTGGGYGELFFGEGSRLTVL.

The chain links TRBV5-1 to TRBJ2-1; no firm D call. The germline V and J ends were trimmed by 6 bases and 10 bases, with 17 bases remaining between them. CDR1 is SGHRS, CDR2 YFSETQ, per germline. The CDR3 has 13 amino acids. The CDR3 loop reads CASKISPVQEQFF. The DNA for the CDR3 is TGCGCCAGCAAGATTTCTCCAGTCCAGGAGCAGTTCTTC.

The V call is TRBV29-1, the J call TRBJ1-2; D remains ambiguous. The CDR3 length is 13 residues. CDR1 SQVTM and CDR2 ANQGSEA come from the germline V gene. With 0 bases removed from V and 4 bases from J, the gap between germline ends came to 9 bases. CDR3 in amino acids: CSVEDGETYGYTF. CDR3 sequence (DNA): TGCAGCGTTGAAGACGGAGAAACCTATGGCTACACCTTC.

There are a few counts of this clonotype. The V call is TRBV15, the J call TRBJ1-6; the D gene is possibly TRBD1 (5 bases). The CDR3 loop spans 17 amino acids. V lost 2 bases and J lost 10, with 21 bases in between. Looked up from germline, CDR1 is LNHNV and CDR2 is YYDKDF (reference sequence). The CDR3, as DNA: TGTGCCACCAGCAGACTGGAATCACAGGAGTTTTTCTCACCCCTCCACTTT. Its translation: CATSRLESQEFFSPLHF.

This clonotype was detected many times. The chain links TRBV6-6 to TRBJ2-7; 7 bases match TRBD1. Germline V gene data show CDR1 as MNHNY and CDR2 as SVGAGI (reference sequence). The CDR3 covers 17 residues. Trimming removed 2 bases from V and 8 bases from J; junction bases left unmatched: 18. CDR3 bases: TGTGCCAGCAGTTACCCCATTGACAGGGTTTGGAGCTTCCAGCAGTACTTC. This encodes CASSYPIDRVWSFQQYF.

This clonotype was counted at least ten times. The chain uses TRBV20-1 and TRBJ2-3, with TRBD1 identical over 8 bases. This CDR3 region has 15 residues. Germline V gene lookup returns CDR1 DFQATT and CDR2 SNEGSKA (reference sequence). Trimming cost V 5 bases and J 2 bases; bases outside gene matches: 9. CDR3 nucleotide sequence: TGCAGTGCTGTGACAGGGGCGACTCTCACAGATACGCAGTATTTT. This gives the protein CSAVTGATLTDTQYF.

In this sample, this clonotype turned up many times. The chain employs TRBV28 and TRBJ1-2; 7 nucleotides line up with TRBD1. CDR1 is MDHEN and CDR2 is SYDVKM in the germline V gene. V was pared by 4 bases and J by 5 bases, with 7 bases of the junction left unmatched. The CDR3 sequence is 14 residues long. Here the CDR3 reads CASSSQGNEYGYTF. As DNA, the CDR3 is TGTGCCAGCAGTTCACAGGGGAATGAATATGGCTACACCTTC.

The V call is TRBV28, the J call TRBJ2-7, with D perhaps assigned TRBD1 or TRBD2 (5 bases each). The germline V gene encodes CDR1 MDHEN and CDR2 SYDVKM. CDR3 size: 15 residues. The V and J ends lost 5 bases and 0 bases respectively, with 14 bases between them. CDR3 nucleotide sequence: TGTGCCAGCAGTGAACAGAGGGGAAGCTCCTACGAGCAGTACTTC. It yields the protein CASSEQRGSSYEQYF. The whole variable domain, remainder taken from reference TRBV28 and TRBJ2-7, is DVKVTQSSRYLVKRTGEKVFLECVQDMDHENMFWYRQDPGLGLRLIYFSYDVKMKEKGDIPEGYSVSREKKERFSLILESASTNQTSMYLCASSEQRGSSYEQYFGPGTRLTVT.

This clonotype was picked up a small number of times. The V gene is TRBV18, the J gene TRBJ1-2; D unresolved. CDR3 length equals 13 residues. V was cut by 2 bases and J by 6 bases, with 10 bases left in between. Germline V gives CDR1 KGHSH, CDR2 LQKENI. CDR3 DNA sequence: TGTGCCAGCTCACCAATCGGCGCAAATGGCTACACCTTC. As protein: CASSPIGANGYTF.

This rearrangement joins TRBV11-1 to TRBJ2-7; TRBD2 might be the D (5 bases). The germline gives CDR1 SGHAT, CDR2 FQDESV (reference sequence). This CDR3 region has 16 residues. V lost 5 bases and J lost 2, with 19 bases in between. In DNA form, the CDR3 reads TGTGCCAGCAGCCCGAACCTGTGGACTGCCCCCTACGAGCAGTACTTC. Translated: CASSPNLWTAPYEQYF.

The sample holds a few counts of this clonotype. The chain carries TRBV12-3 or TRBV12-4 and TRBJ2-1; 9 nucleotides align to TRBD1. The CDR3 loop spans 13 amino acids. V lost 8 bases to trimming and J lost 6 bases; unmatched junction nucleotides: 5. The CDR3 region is CASGDRVANEQFF. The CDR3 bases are TGTGCCAGCGGGGACAGGGTAGCCAATGAGCAGTTCTTC.

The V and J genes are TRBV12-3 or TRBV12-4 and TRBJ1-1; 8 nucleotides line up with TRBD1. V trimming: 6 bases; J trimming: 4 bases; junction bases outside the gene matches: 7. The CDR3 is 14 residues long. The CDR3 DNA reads TGTGCCAGCAGCCCGACAGGGGAGGTCACTGAAGCTTTCTTT. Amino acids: CASSPTGEVTEAFF.

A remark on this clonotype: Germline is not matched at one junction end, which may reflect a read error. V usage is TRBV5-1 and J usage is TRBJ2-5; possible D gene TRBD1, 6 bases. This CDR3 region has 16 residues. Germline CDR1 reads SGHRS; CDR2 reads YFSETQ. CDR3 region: CPSSSQILQGAETQYF. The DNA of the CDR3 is TGCCCCAGCAGCTCCCAAATTCTACAGGGAGCAGAGACCCAGTACTTC.

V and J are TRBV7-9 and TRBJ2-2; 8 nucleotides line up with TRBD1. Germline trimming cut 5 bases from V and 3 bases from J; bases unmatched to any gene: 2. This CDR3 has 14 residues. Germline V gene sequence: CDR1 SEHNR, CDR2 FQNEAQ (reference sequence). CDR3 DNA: TGTGCCAGCAGCGAGACAGGGGACACCGGGGAGCTGTTTTTT. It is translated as CASSETGDTGELFF. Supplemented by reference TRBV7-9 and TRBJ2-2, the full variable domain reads DTGVSQNPRHKITKRGQNVTFRCDPISEHNRLYWYRQTLGQGPEFLTYFQNEAQLEKSRLLSDRFSAERPKGSFSTLEIQRTEQGDSAMYLCASSETGDTGELFFGEGSRLTVL.

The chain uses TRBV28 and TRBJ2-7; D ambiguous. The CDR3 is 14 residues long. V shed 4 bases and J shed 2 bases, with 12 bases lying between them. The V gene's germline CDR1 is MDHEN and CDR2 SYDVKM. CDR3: CASSSLTRAYEQYF. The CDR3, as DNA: TGTGCCAGCAGTTCCCTGACACGAGCCTACGAGCAGTACTTC.

The CDR3 coding sequence is TGCAGCGTTACTCAGGCTAATAGCAATCAGCCCCAGCATTTT. Protein sequence: CSVTQANSNQPQHF. The V gene is TRBV29-1, the J gene TRBJ1-5; D is unclear. CDR3 length: 14 amino acids. Germline-derived CDR1 and CDR2 are SQVTM and ANQGSEA. V was clipped by 5 bases and J by 0 bases, with 11 bases between them.

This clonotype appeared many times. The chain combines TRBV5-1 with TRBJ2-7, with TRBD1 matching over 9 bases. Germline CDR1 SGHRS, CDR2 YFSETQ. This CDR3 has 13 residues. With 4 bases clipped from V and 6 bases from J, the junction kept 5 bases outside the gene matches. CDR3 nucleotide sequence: TGCGCCAGCAGCCCGGGACAGGGCGCCGAGCAGTACTTC. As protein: CASSPGQGAEQYF.

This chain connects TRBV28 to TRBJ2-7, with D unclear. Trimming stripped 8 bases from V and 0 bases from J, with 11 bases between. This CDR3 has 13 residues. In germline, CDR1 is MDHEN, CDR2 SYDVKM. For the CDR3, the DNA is TGTGCCAGCGTAGCCGGCGACTCCTACGAGCAGTACTTC. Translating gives CASVAGDSYEQYF.

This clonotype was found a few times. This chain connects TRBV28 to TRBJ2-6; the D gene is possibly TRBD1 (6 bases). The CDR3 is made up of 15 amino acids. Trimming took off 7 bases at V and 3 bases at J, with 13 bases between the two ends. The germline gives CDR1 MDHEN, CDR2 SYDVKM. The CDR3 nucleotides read TGTGCCAGCATCCCCCGAGGGGGTGGGGCCAACGTCCTGACTTTC. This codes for CASIPRGGGANVLTF.

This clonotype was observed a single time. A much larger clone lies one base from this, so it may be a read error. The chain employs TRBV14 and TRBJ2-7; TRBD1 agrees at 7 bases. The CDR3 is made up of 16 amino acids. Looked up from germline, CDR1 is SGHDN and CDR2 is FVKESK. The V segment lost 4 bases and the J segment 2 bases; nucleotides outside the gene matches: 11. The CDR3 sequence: CASSPLRTGRPYEQYF. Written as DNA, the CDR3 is TGTGCCAGCAGCCCCCTTAGGACAGGCCGCCCCTACGAGCAGTACTTC. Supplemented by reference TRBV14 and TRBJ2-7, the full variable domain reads EAGVTQFPSHSVIEKGQTVTLRCDPISGHDNLYWYRRVMGKEIKFLLHFVKESKQDESGMPNNRFLAERTGGTYSTLKVQPAELEDSGVYFCASSPLRTGRPYEQYFGPGTRLTVT.

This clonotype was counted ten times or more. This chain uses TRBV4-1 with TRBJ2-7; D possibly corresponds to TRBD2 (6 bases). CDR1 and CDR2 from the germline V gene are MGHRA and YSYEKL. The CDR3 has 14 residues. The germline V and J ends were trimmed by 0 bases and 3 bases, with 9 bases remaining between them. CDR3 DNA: TGCGCCAGCAGCCAAGAGTGGGGGGACTACGAGCAGTACTTC. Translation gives CASSQEWGDYEQYF.

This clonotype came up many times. The CDR3, as DNA: TGTGCCTGGAGTGTGCCGGAGGGAGGGATTTTCGGCTACACCTTC. Its protein is CAWSVPEGGIFGYTF. The chain couples TRBV30 to TRBJ1-2; no reliable D call. Trimming removed 0 bases from V and 8 bases from J, with 19 bases in between. CDR1 and CDR2 from the germline V gene are GTSNPN and SVGIG (reference sequence). This CDR3 contains 15 residues.

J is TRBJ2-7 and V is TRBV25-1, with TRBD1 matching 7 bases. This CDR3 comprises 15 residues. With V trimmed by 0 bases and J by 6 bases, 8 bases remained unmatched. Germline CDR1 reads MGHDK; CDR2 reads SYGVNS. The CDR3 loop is CASSEYIGGRGEQYF. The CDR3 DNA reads TGTGCCAGCAGTGAATATATAGGGGGCCGGGGCGAGCAGTACTTC.

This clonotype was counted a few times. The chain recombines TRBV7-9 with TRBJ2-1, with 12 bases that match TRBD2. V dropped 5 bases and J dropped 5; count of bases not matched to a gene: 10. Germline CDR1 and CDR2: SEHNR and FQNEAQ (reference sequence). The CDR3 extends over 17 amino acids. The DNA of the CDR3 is TGTGCCAGCAGCCCCCGCGGACTAGCGGGGACTGACAATGAGCAGTTCTTC. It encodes CASSPRGLAGTDNEQFF.

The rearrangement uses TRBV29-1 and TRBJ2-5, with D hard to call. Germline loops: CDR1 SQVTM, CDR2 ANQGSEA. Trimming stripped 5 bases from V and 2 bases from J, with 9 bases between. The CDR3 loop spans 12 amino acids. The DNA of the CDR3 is TGCAGCGTTCCAGAGCAACAAGAGACCCAGTACTTC. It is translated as CSVPEQQETQYF.

The CDR3 region is CASSPPGGRSATQYF. The CDR3 bases are TGTGCCAGCTCACCACCGGGTGGGCGCTCGGCGACCCAGTACTTC. The gene calls are TRBV18 and TRBJ2-5; D is undetermined. The CDR3 contains 15 residues. The germline gives CDR1 KGHSH, CDR2 LQKENI. The V end was cut by 0 bases, the J end by 7 bases, with 15 bases between. The full variable domain, completed using reference TRBV18 and TRBJ2-5, is NAGVMQNPRHLVRRRGQEARLRCSPMKGHSHVYWYRQLPEEGLKFMVYLQKENIIDESGMPKERFSAEFPKEGPSILRIQQVVRGDSAAYFCASSPPGGRSATQYFGPGTRLLVL.